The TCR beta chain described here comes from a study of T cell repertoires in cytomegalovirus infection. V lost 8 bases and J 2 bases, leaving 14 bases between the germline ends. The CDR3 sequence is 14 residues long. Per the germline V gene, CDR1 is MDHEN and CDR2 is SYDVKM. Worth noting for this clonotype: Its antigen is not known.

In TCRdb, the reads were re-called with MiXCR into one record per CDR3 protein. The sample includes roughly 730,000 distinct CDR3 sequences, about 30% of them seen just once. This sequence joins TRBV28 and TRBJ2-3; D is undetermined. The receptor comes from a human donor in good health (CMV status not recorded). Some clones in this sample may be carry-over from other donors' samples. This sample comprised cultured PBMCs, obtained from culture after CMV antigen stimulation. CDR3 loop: CASHNTRPTDTQYF. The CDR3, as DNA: TGTGCCAGCCACAACACCCGCCCCACAGATACGCAGTATTTT. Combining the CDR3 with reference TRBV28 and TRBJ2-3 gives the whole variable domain DVKVTQSSRYLVKRTGEKVFLECVQDMDHENMFWYRQDPGLGLRLIYFSYDVKMKEKGDIPEGYSVSREKKERFSLILESASTNQTSMYLCASHNTRPTDTQYFGPGTRLTVL.